One and the same sample provided the 3 T cell receptor beta chains below, sequenced in a study of T cell clonotyping in hematopoietic cell transplantation. TCRdb's table, derived via immunoSEQ multiplex PCR, lists solely in-frame clones and lacks some. The sample has 9,500 to 12,000 clones, roughly 89% seen once; the top ten hold more than 30%. The sample in question was PBMCs, obtained 180 days after allogeneic stem cell transplant. These receptors were obtained from a male patient aged 60 to 75 who had an allogeneic stem cell transplant from an unrelated donor, so the T cells may come from the graft donor. Some clones in this sample may be carry-over from other donors' samples.

The chain couples TRBV9 to TRBJ2-3, with D perhaps TRBD2 (5 bases). Per germline, CDR1 SGDLS and CDR2 YYNGEE. The CDR3 spans 17 residues. With 0 bases removed from V and 0 bases from J, the gap between germline ends came to 14 bases. CDR3 coding DNA: TGTGCCAGCAGCGTAGGAGGATTCAGCGGAAGCACAGATACGCAGTATTTT. It yields the protein CASSVGGFSGSTDTQYF.

The chain joins TRBV11-2 to TRBJ1-1; maybe TRBD1 (5 bases). There are 13 residues in the CDR3. CDR1 is SGHAT and CDR2 is FQNNGV in the germline V gene. Trimming cost V 5 bases and J 4 bases, with 11 bases left between them. CDR3 protein: CASSRGGSTEAFF. The CDR3, as DNA: TGTGCCAGCAGCAGGGGAGGGAGCACTGAAGCTTTCTTT.

V usage is TRBV5-4 and J usage is TRBJ1-2; 10 bases align to TRBD1. The junction had 7 bases not matched to a gene; V was cut back by 4 bases and J by 4 bases. The germline V gene has CDR1 SGHNT and CDR2 YYREEE (reference sequence). This CDR3 spans 15 amino acids. The CDR3 loop reads CASSPRTGGLYGYTF. The CDR3 DNA follows: TGTGCCAGCAGCCCCAGGACAGGGGGACTCTATGGCTACACCTTC.